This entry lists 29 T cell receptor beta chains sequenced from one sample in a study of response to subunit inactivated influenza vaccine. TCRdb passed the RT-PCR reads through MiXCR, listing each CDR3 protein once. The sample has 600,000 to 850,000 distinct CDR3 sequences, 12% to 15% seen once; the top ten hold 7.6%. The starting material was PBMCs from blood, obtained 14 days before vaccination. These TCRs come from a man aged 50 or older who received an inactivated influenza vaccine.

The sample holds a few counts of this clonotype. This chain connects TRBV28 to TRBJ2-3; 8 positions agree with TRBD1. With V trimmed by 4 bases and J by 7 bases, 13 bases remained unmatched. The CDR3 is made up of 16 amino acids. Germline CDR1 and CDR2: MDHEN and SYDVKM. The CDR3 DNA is TGTGCCAGCAGTTCCCCGACCGGGACAGGCCGGAATACGCAGTATTTT. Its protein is CASSSPTGTGRNTQYF.

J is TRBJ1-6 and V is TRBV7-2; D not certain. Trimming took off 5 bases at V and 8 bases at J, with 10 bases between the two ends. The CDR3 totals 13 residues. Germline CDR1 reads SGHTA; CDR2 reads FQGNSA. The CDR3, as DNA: TGTGCCAGCAGCGGTAGGCGGGATTCACCCCTCCACTTT. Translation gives CASSGRRDSPLHF.

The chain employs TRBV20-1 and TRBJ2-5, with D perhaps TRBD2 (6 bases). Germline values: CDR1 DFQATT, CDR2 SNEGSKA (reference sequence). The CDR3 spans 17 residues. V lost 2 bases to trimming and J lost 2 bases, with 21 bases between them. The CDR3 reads CSARPGLGGRGQETQYF. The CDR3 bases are TGCAGTGCTAGACCCGGGCTGGGGGGACGTGGGCAAGAGACCCAGTACTTC.

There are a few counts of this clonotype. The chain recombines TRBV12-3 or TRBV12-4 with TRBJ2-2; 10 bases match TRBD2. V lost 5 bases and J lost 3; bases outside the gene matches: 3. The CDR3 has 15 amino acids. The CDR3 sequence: CASSKGLAYTGELFF. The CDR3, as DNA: TGTGCCAGCAGTAAGGGACTAGCGTACACCGGGGAGCTGTTTTTT.

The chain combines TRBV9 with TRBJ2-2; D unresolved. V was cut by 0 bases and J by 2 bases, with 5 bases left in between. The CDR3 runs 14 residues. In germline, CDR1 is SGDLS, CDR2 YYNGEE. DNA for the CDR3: TGTGCCAGCAGCGTAGCCTCAAACACCGGGGAGCTGTTTTTT. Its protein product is CASSVASNTGELFF.

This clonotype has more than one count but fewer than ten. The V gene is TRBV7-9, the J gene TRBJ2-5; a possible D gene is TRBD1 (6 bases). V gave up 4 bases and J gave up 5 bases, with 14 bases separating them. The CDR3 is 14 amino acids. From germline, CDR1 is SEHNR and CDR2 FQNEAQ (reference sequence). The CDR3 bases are TGTGCCAGCAGCTCTACTCAGGGGCGGGAGACCCAGTACTTC. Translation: CASSSTQGRETQYF.

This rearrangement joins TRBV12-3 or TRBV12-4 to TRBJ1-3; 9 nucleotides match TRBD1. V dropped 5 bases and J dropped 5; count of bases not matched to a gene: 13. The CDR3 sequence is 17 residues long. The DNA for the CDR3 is TGTGCCAGCAGTCCCCCAGAGGACAGGGGACTTAGAAACACCATATATTTT. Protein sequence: CASSPPEDRGLRNTIYF.

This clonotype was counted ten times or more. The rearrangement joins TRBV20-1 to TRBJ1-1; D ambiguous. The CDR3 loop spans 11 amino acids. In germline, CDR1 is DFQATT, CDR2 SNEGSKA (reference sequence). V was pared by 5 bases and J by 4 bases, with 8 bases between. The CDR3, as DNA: TGCAGTGCTCGTCCCGGCACTGAAGCTTTCTTT. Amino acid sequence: CSARPGTEAFF.

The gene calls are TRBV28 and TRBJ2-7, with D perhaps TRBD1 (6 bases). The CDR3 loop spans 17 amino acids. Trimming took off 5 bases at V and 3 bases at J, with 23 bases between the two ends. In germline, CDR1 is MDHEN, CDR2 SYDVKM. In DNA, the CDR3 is TGTGCCAGCAGTCCAGAGACCTCCGGGACAAGAATCTACGAGCAGTACTTC. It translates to CASSPETSGTRIYEQYF.

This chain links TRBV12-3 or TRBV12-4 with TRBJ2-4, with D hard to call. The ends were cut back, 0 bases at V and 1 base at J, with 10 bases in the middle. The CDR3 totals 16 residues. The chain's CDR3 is CASSLARATAKNIQYF. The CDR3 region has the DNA TGTGCCAGCAGTTTAGCTAGGGCCACGGCCAAAAACATTCAGTACTTC.

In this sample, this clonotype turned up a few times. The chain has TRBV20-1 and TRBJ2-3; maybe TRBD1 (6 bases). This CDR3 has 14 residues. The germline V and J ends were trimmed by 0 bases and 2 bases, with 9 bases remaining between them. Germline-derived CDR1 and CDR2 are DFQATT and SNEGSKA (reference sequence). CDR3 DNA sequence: TGCAGTGCTAGAGATGGACAGCACACAGATACGCAGTATTTT. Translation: CSARDGQHTDTQYF.

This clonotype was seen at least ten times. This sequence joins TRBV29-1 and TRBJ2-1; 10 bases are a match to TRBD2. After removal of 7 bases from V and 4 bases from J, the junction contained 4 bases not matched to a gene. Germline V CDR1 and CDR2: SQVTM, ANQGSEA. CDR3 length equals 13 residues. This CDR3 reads CSALTSGYNEQFF. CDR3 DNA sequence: TGCAGCGCCTTGACTAGCGGGTACAATGAGCAGTTCTTC.

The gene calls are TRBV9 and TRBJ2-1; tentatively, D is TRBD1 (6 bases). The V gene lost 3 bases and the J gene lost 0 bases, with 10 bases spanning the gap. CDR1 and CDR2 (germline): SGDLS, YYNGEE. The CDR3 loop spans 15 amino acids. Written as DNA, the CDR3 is TGTGCCAGCAGCGCGCACAGGGACTCCTACAATGAGCAGTTCTTC. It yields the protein CASSAHRDSYNEQFF.

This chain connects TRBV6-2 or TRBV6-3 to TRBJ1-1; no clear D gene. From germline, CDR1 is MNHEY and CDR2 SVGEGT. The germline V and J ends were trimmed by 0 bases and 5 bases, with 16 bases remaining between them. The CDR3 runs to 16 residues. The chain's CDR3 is CASSYSIFRLDTEAFF. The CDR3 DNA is TGTGCCAGCAGTTACTCGATATTTCGGCTCGATACTGAAGCTTTCTTT.

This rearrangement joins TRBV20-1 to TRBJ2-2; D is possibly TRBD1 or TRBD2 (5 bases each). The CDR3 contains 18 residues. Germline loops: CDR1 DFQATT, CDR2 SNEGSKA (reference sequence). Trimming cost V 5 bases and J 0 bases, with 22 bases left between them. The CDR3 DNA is TGCAGTGCTCCCCCCGAATGGGGGACGGAATCGAACACCGGGGAGCTGTTTTTT. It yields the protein CSAPPEWGTESNTGELFF.

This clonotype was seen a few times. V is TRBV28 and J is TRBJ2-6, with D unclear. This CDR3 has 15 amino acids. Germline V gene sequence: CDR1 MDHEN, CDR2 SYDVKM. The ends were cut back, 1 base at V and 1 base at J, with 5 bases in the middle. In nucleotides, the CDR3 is TGTGCCAGCAGTTTATTGCTTTCTGGGGCCAACGTCCTGACTTTC. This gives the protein CASSLLLSGANVLTF. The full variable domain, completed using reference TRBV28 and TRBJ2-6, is DVKVTQSSRYLVKRTGEKVFLECVQDMDHENMFWYRQDPGLGLRLIYFSYDVKMKEKGDIPEGYSVSREKKERFSLILESASTNQTSMYLCASSLLLSGANVLTFGAGSRLTVL.

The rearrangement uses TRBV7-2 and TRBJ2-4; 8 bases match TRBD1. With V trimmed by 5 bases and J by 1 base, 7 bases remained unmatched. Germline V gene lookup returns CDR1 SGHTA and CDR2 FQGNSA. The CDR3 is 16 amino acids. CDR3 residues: CASSLRQGMAKNIQYF. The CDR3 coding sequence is TGTGCCAGCAGCCTGAGACAGGGGATGGCCAAAAACATTCAGTACTTC.

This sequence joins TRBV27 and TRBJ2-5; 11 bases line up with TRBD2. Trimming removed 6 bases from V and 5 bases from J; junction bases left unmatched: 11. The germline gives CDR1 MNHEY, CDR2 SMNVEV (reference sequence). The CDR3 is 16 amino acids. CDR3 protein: CASRPSLTSGIETQYF. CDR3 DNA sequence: TGTGCCAGCAGACCGTCCCTGACTAGCGGGATTGAGACCCAGTACTTC.

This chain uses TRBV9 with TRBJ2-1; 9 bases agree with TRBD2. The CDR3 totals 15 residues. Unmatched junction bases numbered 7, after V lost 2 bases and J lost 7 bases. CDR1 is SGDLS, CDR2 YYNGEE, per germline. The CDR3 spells CASSVLAGARNEQFF. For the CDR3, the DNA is TGTGCCAGCAGCGTTTTAGCGGGGGCGAGAAATGAGCAGTTCTTC.

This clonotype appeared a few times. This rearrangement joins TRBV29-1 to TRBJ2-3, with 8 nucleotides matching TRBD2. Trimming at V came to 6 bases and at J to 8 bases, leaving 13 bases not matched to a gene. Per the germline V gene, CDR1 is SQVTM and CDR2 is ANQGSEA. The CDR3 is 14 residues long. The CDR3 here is CSVDAVAGLGTQYF. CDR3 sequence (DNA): TGCAGCGTCGATGCGGTAGCGGGACTGGGTACGCAGTATTTT.

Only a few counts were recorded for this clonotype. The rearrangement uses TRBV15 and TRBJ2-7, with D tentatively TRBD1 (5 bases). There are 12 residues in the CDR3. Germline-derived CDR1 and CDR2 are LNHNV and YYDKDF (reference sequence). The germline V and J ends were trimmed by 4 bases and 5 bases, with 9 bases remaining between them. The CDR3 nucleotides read TGTGCCACCAGCACCGGCAGGGACGAGCAGTACTTC. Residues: CATSTGRDEQYF.

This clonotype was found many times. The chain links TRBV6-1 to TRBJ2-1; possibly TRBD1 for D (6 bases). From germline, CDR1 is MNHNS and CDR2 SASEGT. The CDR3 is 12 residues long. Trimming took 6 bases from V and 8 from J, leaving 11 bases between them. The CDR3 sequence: CASREQGHEQFF. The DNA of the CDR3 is TGTGCCAGCAGAGAACAGGGCCATGAGCAGTTCTTC.

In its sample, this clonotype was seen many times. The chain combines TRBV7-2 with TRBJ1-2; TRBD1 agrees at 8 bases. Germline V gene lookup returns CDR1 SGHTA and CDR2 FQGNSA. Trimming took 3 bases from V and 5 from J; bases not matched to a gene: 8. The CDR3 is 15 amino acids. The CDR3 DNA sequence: TGTGCCAGCAGCTTCGGACAGGGCCGCCTATATGGCTACACCTTC. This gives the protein CASSFGQGRLYGYTF. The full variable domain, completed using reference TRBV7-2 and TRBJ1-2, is GAGVSQSPSNKVTEKGKDVELRCDPISGHTALYWYRQSLGQGLEFLIYFQGNSAPDKSGLPSDRFSAERTGGSVSTLTIQRTQQEDSAVYLCASSFGQGRLYGYTFGSGTRLTVV.

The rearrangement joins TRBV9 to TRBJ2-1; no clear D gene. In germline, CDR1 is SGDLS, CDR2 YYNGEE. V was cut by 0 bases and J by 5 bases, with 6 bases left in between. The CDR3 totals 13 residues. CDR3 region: CASSVGVDNEQFF. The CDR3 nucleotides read TGTGCCAGCAGCGTAGGGGTTGACAATGAGCAGTTCTTC.

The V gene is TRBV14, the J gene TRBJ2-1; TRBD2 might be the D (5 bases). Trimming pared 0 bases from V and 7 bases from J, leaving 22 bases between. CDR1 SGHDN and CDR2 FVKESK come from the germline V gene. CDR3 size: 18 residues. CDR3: CASSQDSWTGLSGNEQFF. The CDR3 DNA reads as TGTGCCAGCAGCCAAGATTCCTGGACTGGGCTGAGTGGGAATGAGCAGTTCTTC.

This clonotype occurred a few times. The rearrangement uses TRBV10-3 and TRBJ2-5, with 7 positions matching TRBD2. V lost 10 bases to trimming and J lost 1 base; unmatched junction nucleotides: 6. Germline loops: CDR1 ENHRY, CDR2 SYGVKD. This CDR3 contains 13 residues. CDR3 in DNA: TGTGCCACCGCACTAGCGCCCCAAGAGACCCAGTACTTC. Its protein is CATALAPQETQYF.

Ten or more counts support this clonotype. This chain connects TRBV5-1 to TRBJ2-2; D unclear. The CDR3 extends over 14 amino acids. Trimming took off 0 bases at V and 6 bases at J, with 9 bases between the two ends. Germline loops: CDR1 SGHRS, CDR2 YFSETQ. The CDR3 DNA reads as TGCGCCAGCAGCTTGGTAGGCGAAGCCGGGGAGCTGTTTTTT. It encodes CASSLVGEAGELFF.

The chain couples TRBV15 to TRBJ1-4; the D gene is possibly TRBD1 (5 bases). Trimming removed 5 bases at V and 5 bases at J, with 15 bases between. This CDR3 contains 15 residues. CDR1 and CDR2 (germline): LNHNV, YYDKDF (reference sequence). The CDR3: CATSPGGGGNEKLFF. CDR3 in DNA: TGTGCCACCAGCCCCGGGGGGGGTGGCAATGAAAAACTGTTTTTT.

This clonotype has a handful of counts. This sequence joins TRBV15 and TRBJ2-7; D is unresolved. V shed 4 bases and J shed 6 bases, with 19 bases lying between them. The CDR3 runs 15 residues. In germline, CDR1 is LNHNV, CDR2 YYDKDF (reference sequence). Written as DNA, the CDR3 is TGTGCCACCAGCAAAGCTTCCATCTGGGGTGGCGAGCAGTACTTC. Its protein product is CATSKASIWGGEQYF.